This T cell receptor beta chain was found in a study of T cells after yellow fever vaccination. Study results and limitations: Though weaker, the secondary response peaked faster, on day 5 versus 15.

This clonotype was seen many times. Its antigen is unidentified. Trimming removed 1 base from V and 5 bases from J, with 6 bases in between. CDR3 length: 13 residues. The germline CDR1 and CDR2 sequences are LGHNT and FRNRAP. It was through 5'RACE template switching that TCR cDNA was made, with a universal primer site and UMIs added. TCRdb independently ran MiXCR on the 5' RACE reads; one entry per CDR3 protein. This table holds about 240,000 distinct CDR3 sequences, 3.6% found once. The chain is built from TRBV12-5 and TRBJ1-5; D unclear. Sequencing was performed on PBMCs, taken 15 days after the yellow fever booster vaccination. This TCR was recovered from a man in his late teens or twenties who received the YFV17D yellow fever vaccine. Here the CDR3 reads CASGLEGYQPQHF. Here the CDR3 DNA reads TGTGCTAGTGGTTTGGAGGGATATCAGCCCCAGCATTTT.